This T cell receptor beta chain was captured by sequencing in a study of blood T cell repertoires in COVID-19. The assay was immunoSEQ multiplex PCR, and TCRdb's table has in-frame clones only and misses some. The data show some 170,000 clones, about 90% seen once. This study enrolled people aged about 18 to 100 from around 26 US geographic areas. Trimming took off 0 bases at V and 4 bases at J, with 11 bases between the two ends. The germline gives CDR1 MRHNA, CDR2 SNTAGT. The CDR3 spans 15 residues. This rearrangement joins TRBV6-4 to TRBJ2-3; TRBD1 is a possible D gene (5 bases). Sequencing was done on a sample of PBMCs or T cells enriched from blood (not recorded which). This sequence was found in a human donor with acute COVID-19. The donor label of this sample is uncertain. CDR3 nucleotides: TGTGCCAGCAGTGACTCGAAGGCAGGGCCAGATACGCAGTATTTT. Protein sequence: CASSDSKAGPDTQYF.